The 24 T cell receptor beta chains listed next were all sequenced from one sample in a study of cytomegalovirus exposure and HLA in healthy donors. Sequenced by immunoSEQ multiplex PCR; TCRdb stores in-frame clones only, minus some. The table includes 150,000 to 200,000 clones, approximately 86% detected once. Material for sequencing was PBMCs. These receptors came from a woman aged 18-29 years in good health and CMV-seronegative.

This chain connects TRBV15 to TRBJ1-6, with TRBD1 identical over 9 bases. CDR3 length: 16 amino acids. CDR1 LNHNV and CDR2 YYDKDF come from the germline V gene (reference sequence). The V gene end was trimmed by 4 bases and the J gene end by 5 bases; junction bases not matched to a gene: 6. In nucleotides, the CDR3 is TGTGCCACCAGCAATCCGGGACAGGGACATAATTCACCCCTCCACTTT. Protein sequence: CATSNPGQGHNSPLHF.

The rearrangement links TRBV6-5 to TRBJ2-7; D possibly corresponds to TRBD2 (5 bases). The CDR3 loop spans 14 amino acids. In germline, CDR1 is MNHEY, CDR2 SVGAGI. Trimming removed 2 bases at V and 0 bases at J, with 8 bases between. This CDR3 reads CASSYLAFSYEQYF. Written as DNA, the CDR3 is TGTGCCAGCAGTTACCTAGCCTTCTCCTACGAGCAGTACTTC.

V gene TRBV18 combines with J gene TRBJ2-3, with TRBD2 identical over 12 bases. V dropped 3 bases and J dropped 1; count of bases not matched to a gene: 8. Germline CDR1 and CDR2: KGHSH and LQKENI. The CDR3 is 18 amino acids. The CDR3 loop is CASSPTSGGPSRTDTQYF. CDR3 nucleotide sequence: TGTGCCAGCTCACCGACTAGCGGGGGCCCCTCTCGCACAGATACGCAGTATTTT.

This clone was recorded once. This sequence joins TRBV29-1 and TRBJ1-3, with D uncertain. The germline CDR1 and CDR2 sequences are SQVTM and ANQGSEA. V shed 5 bases and J shed 0 bases, with 23 bases lying between them. The CDR3 totals 18 residues. CDR3 nucleotides: TGCAGCGTTACCAAATTCTCTGGGCCCTCGAGCTCTGGAAACACCATATATTTT. Translation: CSVTKFSGPSSSGNTIYF.

This sequence joins TRBV6-1 and TRBJ2-3, with 8 bases identical to TRBD2. The CDR3 extends over 15 amino acids. CDR1 is MNHNS, CDR2 SASEGT, per germline. V was pared by 5 bases and J by 5 bases, with 9 bases of the junction left unmatched. CDR3 protein: CASSTGTSYRDTQYF. For the CDR3, the DNA is TGTGCCAGCAGTACCGGGACTAGTTACCGAGATACGCAGTATTTT.

The J gene is TRBJ1-5, the V gene TRBV6-6; D is perhaps TRBD1 (6 bases). Trimming left V 6 bases short and J 6 bases short, with 15 bases between. CDR1 and CDR2 from the germline V gene are MNHNY and SVGAGI (reference sequence). The CDR3 totals 14 residues. The CDR3 nucleotides read TGTGCCAGCAGGAAGACACAGGGCGGTCAGCCCCAGCATTTT. Protein: CASRKTQGGQPQHF.

The rearrangement links TRBV4-3 to TRBJ1-4; possibly TRBD1 for D (5 bases). This CDR3 is 15 amino acids long. V gave up 2 bases and J gave up 7 bases, with 14 bases separating them. Germline lookup yields CDR1 LGHNA and CDR2 YSLEER. CDR3 sequence (DNA): TGCGCCAGCAGCCAAAAGGGGCCGACGGGTGAAAAACTGTTTTTT. Amino acid sequence: CASSQKGPTGEKLFF.

The chain carries TRBV5-6 and TRBJ1-1; 7 bases agree with TRBD1. CDR1 and CDR2 (germline): SGHDT, YYEEEE. The CDR3 loop spans 15 amino acids. J lost 1 base, V lost 4 bases, and 7 bases had no gene match. CDR3 coding DNA: TGTGCCAGCAGCCTCCGGGGACAGCAGAACACTGAAGCTTTCTTT. This encodes CASSLRGQQNTEAFF.

The gene calls are TRBV5-6 and TRBJ2-3; a weak D match, TRBD1 (5 bases). CDR3 length: 18 amino acids. The V end lost 1 base, the J end lost 0 bases, and 18 bases lay between the germline ends. Per the germline V gene, CDR1 is SGHDT and CDR2 is YYEEEE. The CDR3 spells CASSLPYDSYYSTDTQYF. The CDR3 DNA follows: TGTGCCAGCAGCTTGCCCTATGACAGCTACTATAGCACAGATACGCAGTATTTT.

J is TRBJ2-7 and V is TRBV7-8, with TRBD2 matching 11 bases. Germline assignment: CDR1 SGHVS and CDR2 FQNEAQ. The CDR3 is 16 amino acids. The trim removed 2 bases at V and 1 base at J, leaving 4 bases unmatched. The CDR3 spells CASSLRTSGLSYEQYF. CDR3 nucleotides: TGTGCCAGCAGCTTACGGACTAGCGGGCTTTCCTACGAGCAGTACTTC. The variable domain in full, completed from reference TRBV7-8 and TRBJ2-7, reads GAGVSQSPRYKVAKRGQDVALRCDPISGHVSLFWYQQALGQGPEFLTYFQNEAQLDKSGLPSDRFFAERPEGSVSTLKIQRTQQEDSAVYLCASSLRTSGLSYEQYFGPGTRLTVT.

The rearrangement links TRBV19 to TRBJ1-5, with D tentatively TRBD1 (5 bases). V was pared by 3 bases and J by 11 bases, with 11 bases between. CDR3 length equals 12 residues. Germline assignment: CDR1 LNHDA and CDR2 SQIVND (reference sequence). CDR3 loop: CASSMGGLAQHF. DNA for the CDR3: TGTGCCAGTAGTATGGGGGGACTAGCCCAGCATTTT. Complete variable domain (other parts from reference TRBV19 and TRBJ1-5): DGGITQSPKYLFRKEGQNVTLSCEQNLNHDAMYWYRQDPGQGLRLIYYSQIVNDFQKGDIAEGYSVSREKKESFPLTVTSAQKNPTAFYLCASSMGGLAQHFGDGTRLSIL.

This chain uses TRBV10-1 with TRBJ1-3; D unresolved. This CDR3 comprises 13 residues. The V end was cut by 4 bases, the J end by 4 bases, with 8 bases between. Germline values: CDR1 WNHNN, CDR2 SYGVQD (reference sequence). CDR3 nucleotides: TGCGCCAGCAGTGGAGGCAGAGGAAACACCATATATTTT. This encodes CASSGGRGNTIYF.

V gene TRBV30 combines with J gene TRBJ2-1, with 12 bases fitting TRBD2. CDR3 length: 14 residues. Germline V lookup: CDR1 GTSNPN, CDR2 SVGIG (reference sequence). Losses at the gene ends were 3 bases for V and 8 bases for J; bases not matched to a gene: 5. CDR3 bases: TGTGCCTGGAGGGGTACTAGCGGGGGGTATGAGCAGTTCTTC. Protein product: CAWRGTSGGYEQFF.

The gene calls are TRBV4-1 and TRBJ1-1; D gene uncertain. V was shortened by 5 bases and J by 2 bases, with 9 bases between the two germline ends. The CDR3 has 13 residues. The germline V gene encodes CDR1 MGHRA and CDR2 YSYEKL. The CDR3 loop is CASSVTANTEAFF. CDR3 nucleotides: TGCGCCAGCAGCGTCACAGCCAACACTGAAGCTTTCTTT.

This chain uses TRBV5-6 with TRBJ1-1; 7 nucleotides agree with TRBD1. V lost 5 bases to trimming and J lost 7 bases; unmatched junction nucleotides: 14. CDR1 SGHDT and CDR2 YYEEEE come from the germline V gene. The CDR3 totals 15 residues. The chain's CDR3 is CASSFLPGTVGEAFF. CDR3 DNA: TGTGCCAGCAGTTTCCTCCCCGGGACAGTCGGTGAAGCTTTCTTT. The full variable domain, with the rest looked up from reference TRBV5-6 and TRBJ1-1, is DAGVTQSPTHLIKTRGQQVTLRCSPKSGHDTVSWYQQALGQGPQFIFQYYEEEERQRGNFPDRFSGHQFPNYSSELNVNALLLGDSALYLCASSFLPGTVGEAFFGQGTRLTVV.

This chain connects TRBV5-1 to TRBJ1-1; D is unclear. V lost 3 bases to trimming and J lost 1 base, with 25 bases between them. Germline V gene data show CDR1 as SGHRS and CDR2 as YFSETQ. This CDR3 is built from 19 residues. The CDR3 reads CASSYLSGGAGRRNTEAFF. The CDR3, as DNA: TGCGCCAGCAGCTATCTGTCGGGAGGAGCAGGCCGGAGGAACACTGAAGCTTTCTTT.

This clone was detected only once. Within the sample, other DNA sequences also encode this same CDR3. CDR3 bases: TGTGCCAGCAGCCCCTTGAGCTCCTACAATGAGCAGTTCTTC. This translates into CASSPLSSYNEQFF. V is TRBV7-9 and J is TRBJ2-1; no reliable D call. With 5 bases removed from V and 0 bases from J, the gap between germline ends came to 8 bases. Germline-derived CDR1 and CDR2 are SEHNR and FQNEAQ (reference sequence). The CDR3 is 14 residues long. Drawing the rest from reference TRBV7-9 and TRBJ2-1, the complete variable domain is DTGVSQNPRHKITKRGQNVTFRCDPISEHNRLYWYRQTLGQGPEFLTYFQNEAQLEKSRLLSDRFSAERPKGSFSTLEIQRTEQGDSAMYLCASSPLSSYNEQFFGPGTRLTVL.

This clone has more than one count but fewer than ten. The rearrangement joins TRBV7-9 to TRBJ2-1; D gene ambiguous. V lost 4 bases and J 5 bases, leaving 3 bases between the germline ends. Per the germline V gene, CDR1 is SEHNR and CDR2 is FQNEAQ (reference sequence). The CDR3 loop spans 11 amino acids. In nucleotides, the CDR3 is TGTGCCAGCAGCTCAGACAATGAGCAGTTCTTC. Residues: CASSSDNEQFF.

This clone was counted only a few times. The rearrangement links TRBV6-5 to TRBJ2-3; 9 nucleotides align to TRBD1. V trimming: 6 bases; J trimming: 4 bases; junction bases outside the gene matches: 5. Germline V lookup: CDR1 MNHEY, CDR2 SVGAGI. The CDR3 runs to 14 residues. CDR3: CASSLTGGADTQYF. The CDR3, as DNA: TGTGCCAGCAGCTTAACAGGGGGCGCAGATACGCAGTATTTT.

V gene TRBV5-1 combines with J gene TRBJ1-3, with a weak D call TRBD1 (6 bases). V was trimmed by 4 bases and J by 0 bases, leaving 20 bases between them. The CDR3 is made up of 18 amino acids. Germline CDR1 and CDR2: SGHRS and YFSETQ. CDR3: CASSRETGYQPSGNTIYF. The DNA for the CDR3 is TGCGCCAGCAGCCGCGAGACAGGCTACCAACCCTCTGGAAACACCATATATTTT.

The chain couples TRBV19 to TRBJ1-2; D perhaps matches TRBD1 (5 bases). Between the trimmed V and J ends, which lost 3 bases and 7 bases, there was a span of 12 bases. CDR1 is LNHDA and CDR2 is SQIVND in the germline V gene (reference sequence). This CDR3 has 13 amino acids. The CDR3 nucleotides read TGTGCCAGTAGTATTTCCACCGGGGGTGGCTACACCTTC. This gives the protein CASSISTGGGYTF.

The J gene is TRBJ1-2, the V gene TRBV7-3; the match to TRBD1 covers 7 bases. CDR1 and CDR2 (germline): SGHTA, FQGTGA. The CDR3 spans 13 residues. V was pared by 5 bases and J by 7 bases, with 7 bases of the junction left unmatched. The CDR3 protein is CASSMKGAGGYTF. The CDR3 coding sequence is TGTGCCAGCAGCATGAAGGGGGCTGGTGGCTACACCTTC. The full variable domain, rest sourced from reference TRBV7-3 and TRBJ1-2, is GAGVSQTPSNKVTEKGKYVELRCDPISGHTALYWYRQSLGQGPEFLIYFQGTGAADDSGLPNDRFFAVRPEGSVSTLKIQRTERGDSAVYLCASSMKGAGGYTFGSGTRLTVV.

The V and J genes are TRBV6-1 and TRBJ1-1, with unresolved D. The CDR3 has 12 residues. CDR1 MNHNS and CDR2 SASEGT come from the germline V gene. The CDR3 sequence is CAEGRVGTEAFF. Here the CDR3 DNA reads TGTGCGGAGGGAAGGGTGGGGACTGAAGCTTTCTTT.

This clone has just a few counts. The chain recombines TRBV27 with TRBJ2-7; no firm D call. The V gene's germline CDR1 is MNHEY and CDR2 SMNVEV (reference sequence). The CDR3 totals 16 residues. V was clipped by 5 bases and J by 0 bases, with 17 bases between them. CDR3 sequence (DNA): TGTGCCAGCAGTCCCTTAACCCAGTGGAGCTCCTACGAGCAGTACTTC. Protein sequence: CASSPLTQWSSYEQYF.